The clone carrying this T cell receptor (beta chain) was observed a handful of times. What it recognizes is unknown. Here immunoSEQ multiplex PCR was the method, and the copy in TCRdb shows in-frame clones only, minus some. The sample includes around 94,000 clones, 85% to 90% of them seen just once. Time point here: week 47, end of study. The investigators gave 300 ug of mutant IDH1 20-mer peptide in each vaccine dose, together with topical imiquimod. The data were obtained in a study of a mutant IDH1 vaccine in newly diagnosed glioma. V was pared by 4 bases and J by 7 bases, with 14 bases between. Looked up from germline, CDR1 is MDHEN and CDR2 is SYDVKM. This CDR3 comprises 14 residues.

The genes are TRBV28 and TRBJ1-5; possible D gene TRBD1, 5 bases. This receptor was identified in a woman aged 45-65 years with glioma. The sequencing here drew on PBMCs, taken from a glioma patient whose treatment included an IDH1 peptide vaccine. The CDR3 loop reads CASSSGGGPQPQHF. CDR3 in DNA: TGTGCCAGCAGTTCCGGTGGGGGTCCCCAGCCCCAGCATTTT.